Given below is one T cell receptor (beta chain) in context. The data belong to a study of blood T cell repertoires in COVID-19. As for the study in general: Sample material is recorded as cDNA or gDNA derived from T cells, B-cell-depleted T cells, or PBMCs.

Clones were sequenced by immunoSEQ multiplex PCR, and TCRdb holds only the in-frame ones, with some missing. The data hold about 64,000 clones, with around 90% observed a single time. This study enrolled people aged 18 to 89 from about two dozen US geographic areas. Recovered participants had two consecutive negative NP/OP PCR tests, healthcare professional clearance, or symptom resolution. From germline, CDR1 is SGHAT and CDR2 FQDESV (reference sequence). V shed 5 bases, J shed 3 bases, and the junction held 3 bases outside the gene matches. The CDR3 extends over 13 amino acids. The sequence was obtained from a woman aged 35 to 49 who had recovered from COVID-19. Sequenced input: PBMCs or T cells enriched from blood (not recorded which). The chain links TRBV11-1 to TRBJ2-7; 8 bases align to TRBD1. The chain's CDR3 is CASSLDRGYEQYF. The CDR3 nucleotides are TGTGCCAGCAGCCTAGACAGGGGCTACGAGCAGTACTTC.